This paragraph covers one T cell receptor (beta chain) sequence. Its antigen remains unidentified. cDNA libraries for TRB were generated by 5' RACE incorporating UMI labels. TCRdb reprocessed the 5' RACE reads; each CDR3 protein has one entry and no DNA is given. The sample table includes tens of thousands of distinct CDR3 sequences. Naivety in CD8+ T cells corresponded to a CD45RO-CCR7+CD27+CD95- phenotype. These data originate in a study of CXCR3-negative and CXCR3-positive naive CD8 T cells. Background on the study: With about 1.5 +/- 0.3 million reads per library, the TRB reads numbered around 140 million in total. Study results and caveats: TRB CDR3 hydrophobicity was greater in CXCR3-positive naive cells than in CXCR3-negative naive cells.

Sequencing was carried out using naive CXCR3- CD8+ T cells from blood. Subset described: CD45RO-CCR7+CD27+CD95- naive CD8+ T cells lacking CXCR3 (TNR3-). The TCR comes from a human donor in good health. Some clones in this sample may be carry-over from other donors' samples.

CDR3 residues: CASSQDSSYEQYF. The chain has TRBV3-1 and TRBJ2-7. CDR3 length: 13 residues. In germline, CDR1 is LGHDT, CDR2 YNNKEL (reference sequence).